This record concerns one TCR beta chain sequence. The CDR3 sequence is 13 residues long. V was pared by 5 bases and J by 6 bases, with 16 bases between. Germline CDR1 and CDR2: GTSNPN and SVGIG (reference sequence). This record comes from a study of blood T cell repertoires in COVID-19. Study-level information: Acute and convalescent COVID-19 samples came from the United States, Italy and Spain. In each case, the material was cDNA or gDNA derived from T cells, B-cell-depleted T cells, or PBMCs.

Original handling: Amplifying reference gene primers gave estimates of nucleated cell counts. Produced via immunoSEQ multiplex PCR; TCRdb's table is partial and in-frame only. That table is the source of V, J and clone size, and D and trimming were worked out from the DNA. The sample has 130,000 or so clones, about 84% seen once. The sequencing input was peripheral blood. This TCR was sampled from a woman aged 55-70 years with acute or convalescent COVID-19. The chain uses TRBV30 and TRBJ1-2; D not certain. In DNA form, the CDR3 reads TGTGCCTGGGAGAGGGTTCCCCCCCATGGCTACACCTTC. Encoded protein: CAWERVPPHGYTF.